This T cell receptor (beta chain) was observed in a study of blood T cell repertoires in COVID-19. Per the study methods: By means of reference gene primer amplification, nucleated cell counts were estimated. TCRdb's table, derived via immunoSEQ multiplex PCR, lists solely in-frame clones and lacks some. V and J calls and clone size are as listed in that table; D and trimming were resolved from the DNA. The data contain about 190,000 clones, about 81% of them seen just once; the ten biggest clones take up roughly 12%. The junction had 8 bases not matched to a gene; V was cut back by 0 bases and J by 5 bases. This CDR3 contains 16 residues. Germline CDR1 and CDR2: SGHRS and YFSETQ. A Seattle source enrolled patients during active infection and followed them longitudinally.

The source material was peripheral blood. The chain uses TRBV5-1 and TRBJ2-4; TRBD1 matches at 7 bases. The TCR was taken from a woman of 80 years or more with COVID-19, enrolled during active disease. The CDR3 sequence: CASSLAGRGTENIQYF. CDR3 DNA sequence: TGCGCCAGCAGCTTGGCAGGCAGGGGGACGGAAAACATTCAGTACTTC. Looking up the rest from reference TRBV5-1 and TRBJ2-4 gives the full variable domain: KAGVTQTPRYLIKTRGQQVTLSCSPISGHRSVSWYQQTPGQGLQFLFEYFSETQRNKGNFPGRFSGRQFSNSRSEMNVSTLELGDSALYLCASSLAGRGTENIQYFGAGTRLSVL.